This is a list of T cell receptor beta chains from one sample in a study of blood T cell repertoires in COVID-19. Clones were read by immunoSEQ multiplex PCR, and TCRdb kept only the in-frame ones, dropping some. Of roughly 250,000 clones detected, around 82% appear once; the ten largest clones hold 4.5% to 5%. Sequenced sample: peripheral blood. Receptor source: a woman of 80 years or more with active or convalescent COVID-19. Each CDR3 is given with its conserved first and last residue. The D gene is left open where the match is weak. The size entry is marked missing in some rows and otherwise reads once, few, many or a size class.

V gene	D gene	J gene	clone size	CDR3 DNA	CDR3 protein
TRBV5-1	TRBD1	TRBJ2-7	NA	TGCGCCAGCAGCTTGGGGCCCACCAGGGGGCTTCGAACCTCCTACGAGCAGTACTTC	CASSLGPTRGLRTSYEQYF
TRBV28	NA	TRBJ2-7	NA	TGTGCCAGCCCCCCCTCGACAGGGAGGTCCCCTACCTACGAGCAGTACTTC	CASPPSTGRSPTYEQYF
TRBV18	TRBD2	TRBJ2-5	NA	TGTGCCAGCTCACCAAGGCAGGGAGGGGAAGAGACCCAGTACTTC	CASSPRQGGEETQYF
TRBV24-1	TRBD1	TRBJ2-7	NA	TGTGCCACCAGTGATGCTCAGGGGGCATTCCCCTACGAGCAGTACTTC	CATSDAQGAFPYEQYF
TRBV28	TRBD1	TRBJ1-1	NA	TGTGCCAGCTCTAAGTTGCGAGGGACAGGGCGGTTAGGGAACACTGAAGCTTTCTTT	CASSKLRGTGRLGNTEAFF
TRBV7-8	TRBD1	TRBJ1-1	NA	TGTGCCAGCAGCCCAGGGACAGGTCTTGTCCGGACTGAAGCTTTCTTT	CASSPGTGLVRTEAFF
TRBV6-2/TRBV6-3	TRBD2	TRBJ2-7	NA	TGTGCCAGCAGTTGGAGTAGGGCGGGGGACTACGAGCAGTACTTC	CASSWSRAGDYEQYF
TRBV29-1	TRBD1	TRBJ2-1	once	TGCAGCGTTGAAGGGACAGGGGCGATTTACAATGAGCAGTTCTTC	CSVEGTGAIYNEQFF
TRBV19	NA	TRBJ1-1	NA	TGTGCCAGTAGTACCTTGGGAGGGAACACTGAAGCTTTCTTT	CASSTLGGNTEAFF
TRBV6-4	TRBD2	TRBJ2-3	NA	TGTGCCAGCAGTAAGACGACTAGCGGGAGGGTAGATACGCAGTATTTT	CASSKTTSGRVDTQYF
TRBV27	NA	TRBJ1-2	NA	TGTGCCAGCAGTCCCCGCCGGGGGGGGAACTATGGCTACACCTTC	CASSPRRGGNYGYTF
TRBV5-5	NA	TRBJ2-3	NA	TGTGCCAGCAGCTCCCTCGGGGTCGGCACAGATACGCAGTATTTT	CASSSLGVGTDTQYF
TRBV2	NA	TRBJ1-2	NA	TGTGCCAGCAGTGCAGGGACACCCAACTACACCTTC	CASSAGTPNYTF
TRBV27	NA	TRBJ1-2	NA	TGTGCCAGCAGTTTATCACGCAGGGGAAACTATGGCTACACCTTC	CASSLSRRGNYGYTF
TRBV6-5	TRBD1	TRBJ1-2	few	TGTGCCAGCAGTTACTCGTACGACAGGGTTTTCGGTGGCTACACCTTC	CASSYSYDRVFGGYTF
TRBV19	TRBD1	TRBJ2-1	NA	TGTGCCAGTAGTTTAATGACAGGGAAAAAGTCGAATGAGCAGTTCTTC	CASSLMTGKKSNEQFF
TRBV5-1	NA	TRBJ1-2	NA	TGCGCCAGCAGCTTGGGAGGTACAGGCGTAAGGGGCTACACCTTC	CASSLGGTGVRGYTF
TRBV7-2	TRBD1	TRBJ1-2	NA	TGTGCCAGCAGCTTAGGTACAGGGGCCAATAACTATGGCTACACCTTC	CASSLGTGANNYGYTF
TRBV3-1/TRBV3-2	NA	TRBJ2-3	once	TGTGCCAGCAGCCCACACTGGGGAGGTACAGATACGCAGTATTTT	CASSPHWGGTDTQYF
TRBV27	NA	TRBJ1-3	NA	TGTGCCAGCAGTAGGGATCGGCGGGACGGAAACACCATATATTTT	CASSRDRRDGNTIYF
TRBV28	TRBD1	TRBJ1-1	NA	TGTGCCAGCAGTCGACAGGACAGGGAAGGGGCTTTCTTT	CASSRQDREGAFF
TRBV28	NA	TRBJ1-1	once	TGTGCCGGGATAAGCACGGGGGGGACCAACACTGAAGCTTTCTTT	CAGISTGGTNTEAFF
TRBV6-5	NA	TRBJ1-3	NA	TGTGCCAGCAGCTTAGGGGTTGATCGAGACACCATATATTTT	CASSLGVDRDTIYF
TRBV5-1	TRBD1	TRBJ2-2	NA	TGCGCCAGCAGCTTGAGGGGGCGAGACACCGGGGAGCTGTTTTTT	CASSLRGRDTGELFF
TRBV3-1/TRBV3-2	TRBD2	TRBJ2-3	once	TGTGCCAGCAGCCAAGGGGCTAGCGGGAGTGCAGATACGCAGTATTTT	CASSQGASGSADTQYF
TRBV6-2/TRBV6-3	NA	TRBJ2-3	NA	TGTGCCAGCAGTTACTGGGCCGGGGAGACAGATACGCAGTATTTT	CASSYWAGETDTQYF
TRBV15	NA	TRBJ2-5	few	TGTGCCACCAGCAGAGATTATGGGCAGCCTGATCAAGAGACCCAGTACTTC	CATSRDYGQPDQETQYF
TRBV18	NA	TRBJ1-5	NA	TGTGCCAGCTCACTGTTACAGGGTAGCAATCAGCCCCAGCATTTT	CASSLLQGSNQPQHF
TRBV27	NA	TRBJ2-7	once	TGTGCCAGCAGTTTATCCCCATCACGGGACGGGGGTTACGAGCAGTACTTC	CASSLSPSRDGGYEQYF
TRBV29-1	TRBD2	TRBJ2-7	NA	TGCTCTTATTCTAGCGGGAGCTACGAGCAGTACTTC	CSYSSGSYEQYF
TRBV18	TRBD1	TRBJ1-5	NA	TGTGCCAGCTCACCGGAACAGGGGGCTTTGCAGCCCCAGCATTTT	CASSPEQGALQPQHF
TRBV6-5	NA	TRBJ2-7	NA	TGTGCCAGCAGCGCGGGACTCGATGCCAATTACGAGCAGTACTTC	CASSAGLDANYEQYF
TRBV28	TRBD2	TRBJ2-7	few	TGTGCCAGCACTTCTAGCGGGAGTACCTACGAGCAGTACTTC	CASTSSGSTYEQYF
TRBV29-1	NA	TRBJ1-1	NA	TGCAGCGTTGAGGGGGCGGGGGGCCCTGAAGCTTTCTTT	CSVEGAGGPEAFF
TRBV2	TRBD1	TRBJ1-1	NA	TGTGCCAGCAGTCAAAAACAGGGGGCTTTCTTT	CASSQKQGAFF
TRBV12-2	NA	TRBJ2-5	NA	TGTGCAAGTCGCTTAGCGATTAAGCGGGAGGATCAAGAGACCCAGTACTTC	CASRLAIKREDQETQYF
TRBV6-2/TRBV6-3	NA	TRBJ2-7	few	TGTGCCAGCAGTCACGCACACGTCTCCTACGAGCAGTACTTC	CASSHAHVSYEQYF
TRBV24-1	TRBD2	TRBJ2-2	NA	TGTGCCACCGCGGGGGGGCGGGACACCGGGGAGCTGTTTTTT	CATAGGRDTGELFF
TRBV27	NA	TRBJ2-1	few	TGTGCCAGCAGTTTGTGGGGGAAAGGGGGTGAGCAGTTCTTC	CASSLWGKGGEQFF
TRBV6-4	NA	TRBJ1-6	NA	TGTGCCAGCCACGGAAGGAGTTTCAGTTCACCCCTCCACTTT	CASHGRSFSSPLHF
TRBV20-1	NA	TRBJ2-7	NA	TGCAGTGCGGGGGGCTACGAGCAGTACTTC	CSAGGYEQYF
TRBV27	TRBD2	TRBJ2-7	NA	TGTGCCAGCAGTCCAGCGACGATGGGACTAGTCATTTTC	CASSPATMGLVIF
TRBV19	NA	TRBJ1-5	NA	TGTGCCAGTAGTCCCCGGCAGGGTAGCAATCAGCCCCAGCATTTT	CASSPRQGSNQPQHF
TRBV16	TRBD2	TRBJ2-7	NA	TGTGCCAGCAGCCAAAGGGGGACTAGCAGAAACTCCTACGAGCAGTACTTC	CASSQRGTSRNSYEQYF
TRBV28	TRBD1	TRBJ2-5	NA	TGTGCCAGCACGACAGGGTGGGAGACCCAGTACTTC	CASTTGWETQYF
TRBV19	NA	TRBJ2-2	NA	TGTGCCAGTACTTCCAGGGCTACCGGGGAGCTGTTTTTT	CASTSRATGELFF
TRBV19	NA	TRBJ1-5	few	TGTGCCAGTAGTCAGGCCCTTCGTGGCAATCAGCCCCAGCATTTT	CASSQALRGNQPQHF
TRBV19	TRBD1	TRBJ2-5	NA	TGTGCCAGTAGTATGGGAGGCAGGGGGCTGGAGACCCAGTACTTC	CASSMGGRGLETQYF
TRBV3-1/TRBV3-2	NA	TRBJ1-3	few	TGTGCCAGCAGCCTGAACACGGGAAACACCATATATTTT	CASSLNTGNTIYF
TRBV3-1/TRBV3-2	NA	TRBJ2-2	once	TGTGCCAGCAGCCAATTAGCAAGCAACGGGGAGCTGTTTTTT	CASSQLASNGELFF
TRBV5-4	TRBD1	TRBJ1-2	once	TGTGCCAGCAGGGGACAGGGGGCGGGGTATGGCTACACCTTC	CASRGQGAGYGYTF
TRBV11-2	NA	TRBJ1-2	NA	TGTGCCAGCAGCTGGGGCACCAACTATGGCTACACCTTC	CASSWGTNYGYTF
TRBV5-4	TRBD2	TRBJ2-7	NA	TGTGCCAGCAGCGTCGGGGGGGGAATTGGCTCCTACGAGCAGTACTTC	CASSVGGGIGSYEQYF
TRBV9	NA	TRBJ2-7	NA	TGTGCCAGCAGCGTAGGGGGAGCGACCACCTACGAGCAGTACTTC	CASSVGGATTYEQYF
TRBV15	TRBD1	TRBJ1-2	NA	TGTGCCACCAGCAGAGATAGGGGGCAGCCCCTTAAGATCTACACCTTC	CATSRDRGQPLKIYTF
TRBV10-2	TRBD1	TRBJ1-2	NA	TGCGCCAGCAGTGACCCCCGGACAGGGGGCGTTTATGGCTACACCTTC	CASSDPRTGGVYGYTF
TRBV7-9	TRBD2	TRBJ2-1	NA	TGTGCCAGCAGTCGGACTAGCGGAGTCAATGAGCAGTTCTTC	CASSRTSGVNEQFF
TRBV5-4	NA	TRBJ1-5	NA	TGTGCCAGCAGGCTGGGGGAGGTCAGGGCAGACCATCAGCCCCAGCATTTT	CASRLGEVRADHQPQHF
TRBV19	TRBD1	TRBJ2-1	NA	TGTGCCAGTAGTATAGATGATAGCAGGGGGTTCTACAATGAGCAGTTCTTC	CASSIDDSRGFYNEQFF